A selection of T cell receptor beta chains follows, all from one sample in a study of blood T cell repertoires in COVID-19. The protocol was immunoSEQ multiplex PCR, while the TCRdb copy is restricted to in-frame clones and leaves out a portion. The table includes about 260,000 clones, 85% to 90% detected once. The sequenced sample was peripheral blood. These receptors all come from a woman aged 30 to 39 with COVID-19, enrolled during active disease. The CDR3 runs from the conserved cysteine through the conserved F or W. A D gene is named only where the DNA matches it firmly. A clone size is listed for some rows: how often the clone was seen (once, few, many), or a class if it is expanded.

CAIHRTPFDEQYF | TGTGCGATCCACCGGACTCCCTTTGATGAGCAGTACTTC | TRBJ2-7 | - | - | TRBV10-3
CASSPTGVPYEQYF | TGTGCCAGCAGCCCGACAGGGGTCCCCTACGAGCAGTACTTC | TRBJ2-7 | - | TRBD1 | TRBV3-1/TRBV3-2
CSVNEGASGNTIYF | TGCAGCGTTAATGAGGGGGCCTCTGGAAACACCATATATTTT | TRBJ1-3 | - | TRBD1 | TRBV29-1
CASSSPTSGDYEQYF | TGTGCCAGCAGCTCGCCGACTAGCGGAGACTACGAGCAGTACTTC | TRBJ2-7 | - | TRBD2 | TRBV7-9
CASRNRGAEAFF | TGCGCCAGCAGGAACAGGGGTGCTGAAGCTTTCTTT | TRBJ1-1 | - | TRBD1 | TRBV10-2
CASSAGQGGTQYF | TGTGCCAGCAGCGCTGGACAGGGTGGGACCCAGTACTTC | TRBJ2-5 | - | TRBD1 | TRBV9
CASSQDSGRAQETQYF | TGCGCCAGCAGCCAAGATAGCGGGAGGGCTCAAGAGACCCAGTACTTC | TRBJ2-5 | once | TRBD2 | TRBV4-3
CAWSRGLYQPQHF | TGTGCCTGGAGTCGGGGTCTATATCAGCCCCAGCATTTT | TRBJ1-5 | - | - | TRBV30
CASSPGTGNTGELFF | TGTGCCAGCAGCCCCGGGACAGGGAACACCGGGGAGCTGTTTTTT | TRBJ2-2 | - | TRBD1 | TRBV7-9
CAWSPGQDYEQYF | TGTGCCTGGAGTCCGGGACAGGACTACGAGCAGTACTTC | TRBJ2-7 | - | TRBD1 | TRBV30
CAWRRGGDTEAFF | TGTGCCTGGAGAAGAGGGGGGGACACTGAAGCTTTCTTT | TRBJ1-1 | - | - | TRBV30
CASSLVAGVGETQYF | TGTGCCAGCAGCTTGGTTGCGGGAGTAGGAGAGACCCAGTACTTC | TRBJ2-5 | - | TRBD2 | TRBV5-6
CASSRAGRGGEKLFF | TGTGCCAGCAGCCGCGCGGGGAGGGGAGGTGAAAAACTGTTTTTT | TRBJ1-4 | - | - | TRBV7-9
CASTKGASGSPSYEQYF | TGTGCCAGCACCAAAGGAGCTAGCGGGAGCCCTTCCTACGAGCAGTACTTC | TRBJ2-7 | - | TRBD2 | TRBV2
CSVGSLQETQYF | TGCAGCGTTGGGAGCCTGCAAGAGACCCAGTACTTC | TRBJ2-5 | - | - | TRBV29-1
CASSQDIEGSYTF | TGTGCCAGCAGCCAAGATATCGAGGGAAGCTACACCTTC | TRBJ1-2 | - | - | TRBV3-1/TRBV3-2
CASSVLAGGMDEQFF | TGTGCCAGCAGTGTGTTAGCGGGAGGGATGGATGAGCAGTTCTTC | TRBJ2-1 | - | TRBD2 | TRBV6-4
CASSQSRGDTQYF | TGTGCCAGCAGCCAATCGCGGGGAGATACGCAGTATTTT | TRBJ2-3 | once | - | TRBV16
CASSRQGAKNIQYF | TGTGCCAGTAGTAGACAGGGGGCCAAAAACATTCAGTACTTC | TRBJ2-4 | once | TRBD1 | TRBV19
CASSFSGRLYNEQFF | TGTGCCAGTAGTTTTAGCGGGAGACTCTACAATGAGCAGTTCTTC | TRBJ2-1 | once | TRBD2 | TRBV19
CASSKVVMITSDTQYF | TGTGCCAGCAGTAAAGTGGTGATGATCACATCTGATACGCAGTATTTT | TRBJ2-3 | - | - | TRBV6-2/TRBV6-3
CAWSRHSNQPQHF | TGTGCCTGGAGTCGACATAGCAATCAGCCCCAGCATTTT | TRBJ1-5 | - | - | TRBV30
CASSLDFNYGYTF | TGCGCCAGCAGTTTAGACTTTAACTATGGCTACACCTTC | TRBJ1-2 | - | - | TRBV4-1
CASSLVTSGRREQYF | TGCGCCAGCAGCTTGGTGACTAGCGGTCGGAGGGAGCAGTACTTC | TRBJ2-7 | - | TRBD2 | TRBV5-1
CASSLADREAFF | TGCGCCAGCAGCTTAGCGGATCGGGAAGCTTTCTTT | TRBJ1-1 | - | - | TRBV5-1
CASSEGYYNSPLHF | TGCGCCAGCAGTGAGGGATACTATAATTCACCCCTCCACTTT | TRBJ1-6 | - | - | TRBV5-1
CASSPTGSNTGELFF | TGTGCCAGCTCACCGACAGGGTCGAACACCGGGGAGCTGTTTTTT | TRBJ2-2 | - | TRBD1 | TRBV18
CASSLKGRTEAFF | TGTGCCAGCAGTTTAAAGGGGCGCACTGAAGCTTTCTTT | TRBJ1-1 | once | - | TRBV12-3/TRBV12-4
CASSETSDFYEQYF | TGTGCCAGCAGTGAAACTAGCGACTTCTACGAGCAGTACTTC | TRBJ2-7 | - | TRBD2 | TRBV2
CATRQGGMGTEAFF | TGTGCCACAAGACAGGGAGGAATGGGGACTGAAGCTTTCTTT | TRBJ1-1 | - | TRBD1 | TRBV28